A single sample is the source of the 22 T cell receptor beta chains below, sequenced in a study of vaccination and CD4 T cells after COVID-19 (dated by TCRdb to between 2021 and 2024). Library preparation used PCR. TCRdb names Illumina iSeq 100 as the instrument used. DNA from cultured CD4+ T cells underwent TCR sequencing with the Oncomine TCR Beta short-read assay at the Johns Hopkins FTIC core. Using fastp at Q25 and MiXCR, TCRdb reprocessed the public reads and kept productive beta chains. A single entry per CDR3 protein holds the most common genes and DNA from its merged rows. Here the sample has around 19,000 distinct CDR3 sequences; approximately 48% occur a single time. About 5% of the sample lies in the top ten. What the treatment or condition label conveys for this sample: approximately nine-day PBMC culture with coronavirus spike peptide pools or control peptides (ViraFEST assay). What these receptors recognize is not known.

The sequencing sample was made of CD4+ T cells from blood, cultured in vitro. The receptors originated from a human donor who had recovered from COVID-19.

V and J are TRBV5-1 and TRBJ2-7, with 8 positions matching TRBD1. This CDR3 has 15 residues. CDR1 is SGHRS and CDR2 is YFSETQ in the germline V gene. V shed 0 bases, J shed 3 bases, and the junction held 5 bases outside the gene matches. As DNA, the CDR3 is TGCGCCAGCAGCTTGGATGGACAGGGAAACTACGAGCAGTACTTC. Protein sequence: CASSLDGQGNYEQYF.

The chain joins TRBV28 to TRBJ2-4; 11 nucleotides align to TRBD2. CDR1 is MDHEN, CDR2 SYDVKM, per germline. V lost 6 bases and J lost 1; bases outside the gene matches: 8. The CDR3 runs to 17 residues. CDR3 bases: TGTGCCAGCAGGGGACTAGCGGCCCGCGGGGCCAAAAACATTCAGTACTTC. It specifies CASRGLAARGAKNIQYF. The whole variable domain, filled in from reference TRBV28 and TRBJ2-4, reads DVKVTQSSRYLVKRTGEKVFLECVQDMDHENMFWYRQDPGLGLRLIYFSYDVKMKEKGDIPEGYSVSREKKERFSLILESASTNQTSMYLCASRGLAARGAKNIQYFGAGTRLSVL.

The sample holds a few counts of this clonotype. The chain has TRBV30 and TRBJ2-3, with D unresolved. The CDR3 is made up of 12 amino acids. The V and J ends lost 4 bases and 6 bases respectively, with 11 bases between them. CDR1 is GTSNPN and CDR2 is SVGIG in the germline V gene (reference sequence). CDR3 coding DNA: TGTGCCTGGAACCAAACTCCGGATACGCAGTATTTT. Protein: CAWNQTPDTQYF.

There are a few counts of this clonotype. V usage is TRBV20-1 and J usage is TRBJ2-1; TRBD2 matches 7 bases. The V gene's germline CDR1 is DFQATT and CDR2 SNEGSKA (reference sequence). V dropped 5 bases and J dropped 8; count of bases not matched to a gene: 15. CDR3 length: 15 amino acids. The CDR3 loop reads CSAGVSGTFRDEQFF. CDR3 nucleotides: TGCAGTGCTGGCGTAAGCGGGACCTTTCGGGATGAGCAGTTCTTC.

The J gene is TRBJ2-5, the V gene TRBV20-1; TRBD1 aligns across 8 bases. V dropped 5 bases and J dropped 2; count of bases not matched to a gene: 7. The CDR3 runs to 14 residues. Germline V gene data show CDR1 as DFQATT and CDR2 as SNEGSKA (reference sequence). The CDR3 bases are TGCAGTGCTCCTAGGACAGGGCCACAAGAGACCCAGTACTTC. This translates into CSAPRTGPQETQYF.

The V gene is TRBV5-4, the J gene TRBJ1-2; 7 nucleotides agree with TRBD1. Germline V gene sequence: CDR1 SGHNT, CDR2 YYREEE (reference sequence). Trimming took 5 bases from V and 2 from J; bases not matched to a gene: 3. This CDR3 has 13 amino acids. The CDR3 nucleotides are TGTGCCAGCAGGCCGGGACAGAACTATGGCTACACCTTC. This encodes CASRPGQNYGYTF.

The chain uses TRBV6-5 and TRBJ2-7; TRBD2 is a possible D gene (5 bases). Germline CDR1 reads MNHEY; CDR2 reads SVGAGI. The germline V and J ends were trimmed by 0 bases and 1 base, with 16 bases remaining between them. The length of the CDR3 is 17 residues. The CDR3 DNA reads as TGTGCCAGCAGTTACTCGTTGAAGGGAGTTGAGTCCTACGAGCAGTACTTC. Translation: CASSYSLKGVESYEQYF.

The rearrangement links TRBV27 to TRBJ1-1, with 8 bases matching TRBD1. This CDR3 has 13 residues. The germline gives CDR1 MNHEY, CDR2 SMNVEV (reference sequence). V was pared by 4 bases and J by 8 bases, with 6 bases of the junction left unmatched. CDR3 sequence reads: CASSSTGGAEAFF. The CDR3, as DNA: TGTGCCAGCAGTTCAACAGGGGGAGCGGAAGCTTTCTTT.

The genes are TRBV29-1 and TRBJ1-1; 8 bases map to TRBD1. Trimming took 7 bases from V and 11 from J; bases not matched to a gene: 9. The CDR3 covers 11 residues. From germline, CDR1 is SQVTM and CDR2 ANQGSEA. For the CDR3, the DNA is TGCAGCGGAGGATCCGGGACAGGCGCTTTCTTT. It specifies CSGGSGTGAFF.

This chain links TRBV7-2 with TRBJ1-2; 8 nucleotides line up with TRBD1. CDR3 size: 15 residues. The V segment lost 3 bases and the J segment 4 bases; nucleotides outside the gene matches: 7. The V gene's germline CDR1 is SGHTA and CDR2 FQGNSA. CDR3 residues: CASSFQTGARYGYTF. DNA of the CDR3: TGTGCCAGCAGCTTCCAGACAGGGGCCCGCTATGGCTACACCTTC.

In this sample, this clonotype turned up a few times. CDR3 bases: TGCAGCGCGACCCGTTGGGCTGGCGGGGAGCTGTTTTTT. Its protein is CSATRWAGGELFF. The chain is built from TRBV29-1 and TRBJ2-2; D remains unclear. This CDR3 is 13 amino acids long. Germline V lookup: CDR1 SQVTM, CDR2 ANQGSEA. The V end was cut by 7 bases, the J end by 7 bases, with 16 bases between.

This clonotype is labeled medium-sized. CDR3 coding DNA: TGCGCCAGCAGTGAGGGAACAGACTTCTATGGCTACACCTTC. This codes for CASSEGTDFYGYTF. J is TRBJ1-2 and V is TRBV10-2, with unresolved D. The CDR3 is made up of 14 amino acids. CDR1 is WSHSY and CDR2 is SAAADI in the germline V gene. V was pared by 2 bases and J by 4 bases, with 11 bases between.

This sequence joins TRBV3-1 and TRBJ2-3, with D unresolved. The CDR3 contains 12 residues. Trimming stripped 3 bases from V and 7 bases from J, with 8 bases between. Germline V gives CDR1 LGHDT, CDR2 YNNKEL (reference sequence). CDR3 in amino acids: CASSHRLNTQYF. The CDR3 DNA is TGTGCCAGCAGCCACCGGCTAAATACGCAGTATTTT.

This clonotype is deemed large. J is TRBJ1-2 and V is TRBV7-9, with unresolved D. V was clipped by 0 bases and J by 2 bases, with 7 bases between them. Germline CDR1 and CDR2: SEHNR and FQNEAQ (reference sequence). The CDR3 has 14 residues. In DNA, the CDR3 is TGTGCCAGCAGCTTAGCCTCGGGGAACTATGGCTACACCTTC. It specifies CASSLASGNYGYTF.

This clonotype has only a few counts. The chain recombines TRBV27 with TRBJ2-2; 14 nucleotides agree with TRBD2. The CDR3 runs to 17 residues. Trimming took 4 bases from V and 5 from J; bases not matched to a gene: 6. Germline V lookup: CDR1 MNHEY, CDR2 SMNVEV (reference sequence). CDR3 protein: CASSSGLAGVGTGELFF. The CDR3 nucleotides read TGTGCCAGCAGTTCGGGACTAGCGGGAGTCGGGACCGGGGAGCTGTTTTTT.

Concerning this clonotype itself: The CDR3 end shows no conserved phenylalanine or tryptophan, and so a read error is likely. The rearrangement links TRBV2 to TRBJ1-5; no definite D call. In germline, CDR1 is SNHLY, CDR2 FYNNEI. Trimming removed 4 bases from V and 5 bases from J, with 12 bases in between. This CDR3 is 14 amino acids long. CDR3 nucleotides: TGTGCCAGCAGTGCGGCAGAGCGGGATCAGCCCCAGCATCTT. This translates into CASSAAERDQPQHL.

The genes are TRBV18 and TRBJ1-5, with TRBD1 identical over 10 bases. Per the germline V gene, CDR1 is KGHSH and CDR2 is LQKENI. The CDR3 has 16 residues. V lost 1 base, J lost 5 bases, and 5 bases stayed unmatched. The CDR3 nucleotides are TGTGCCAGCTCACCACAGCCGGGACAGGGGTATCAGCCCCAGCATTTT. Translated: CASSPQPGQGYQPQHF.

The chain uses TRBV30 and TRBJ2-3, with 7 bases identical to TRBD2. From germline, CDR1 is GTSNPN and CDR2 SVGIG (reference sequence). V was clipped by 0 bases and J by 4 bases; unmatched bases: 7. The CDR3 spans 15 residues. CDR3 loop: CAWSVGAGAPDTQYF. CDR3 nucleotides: TGTGCCTGGAGTGTCGGGGCGGGAGCGCCAGATACGCAGTATTTT.

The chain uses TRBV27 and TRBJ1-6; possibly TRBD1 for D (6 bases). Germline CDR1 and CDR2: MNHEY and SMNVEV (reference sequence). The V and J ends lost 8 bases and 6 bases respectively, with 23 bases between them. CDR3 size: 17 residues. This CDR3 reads CASLRTAQGIFNSPLHF. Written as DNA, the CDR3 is TGTGCCAGCCTACGGACAGCGCAAGGGATTTTTAATTCACCCCTCCACTTT.

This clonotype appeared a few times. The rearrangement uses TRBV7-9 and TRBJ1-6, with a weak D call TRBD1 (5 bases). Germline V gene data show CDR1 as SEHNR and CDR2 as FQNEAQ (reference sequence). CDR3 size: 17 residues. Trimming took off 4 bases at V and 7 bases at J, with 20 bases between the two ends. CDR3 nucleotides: TGTGCCAGCAGCTCGACCGGGGGATTATCTAACAATTCACCCCTCCACTTT. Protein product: CASSSTGGLSNNSPLHF. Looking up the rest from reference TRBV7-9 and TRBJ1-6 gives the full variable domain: DTGVSQNPRHKITKRGQNVTFRCDPISEHNRLYWYRQTLGQGPEFLTYFQNEAQLEKSRLLSDRFSAERPKGSFSTLEIQRTEQGDSAMYLCASSSTGGLSNNSPLHFGNGTRLTVT.

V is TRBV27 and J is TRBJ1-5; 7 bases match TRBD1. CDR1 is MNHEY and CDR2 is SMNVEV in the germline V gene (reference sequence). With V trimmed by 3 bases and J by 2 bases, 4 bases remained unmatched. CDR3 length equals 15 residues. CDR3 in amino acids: CASSFEGAGNQPQHF. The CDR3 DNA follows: TGTGCCAGCAGTTTTGAGGGGGCAGGCAATCAGCCCCAGCATTTT.

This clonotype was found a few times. The CDR3 region has the DNA TGTGCCAGCAGCTTAGTTGGGGAGACAACTTTCTTT. Translating gives CASSLVGETTFF. The chain has TRBV7-2 and TRBJ1-1; D is uncertain. The CDR3 is 12 amino acids. Trimming shortened V by 1 base and J by 12 bases, and 12 bases separated the two germline ends. The germline V gene has CDR1 SGHTA and CDR2 FQGNSA.